The TCR beta chain described here comes from a study of regulatory T cells in long-lasting Graves disease. Sequencing libraries for TCR beta were prepared with iRepertoire HTBI primers and Arm-PCR of CDR3 regions. MiXCR, run by TCRdb on the multiplex PCR reads, gives a single entry per CDR3 protein. This repertoire shows around 400,000 distinct CDR3 sequences, around 20% found once; its top ten account for roughly an eighth. This clonotype has only a few counts. CDR1 LNHDA and CDR2 SQIVND come from the germline V gene (reference sequence). This CDR3 has 17 residues. V lost 0 bases, J lost 0 bases, and 6 bases stayed unmatched. Time point in this sample: persistent/refractory GD, antithyroid drugs over 5 years with positive TRAb. The TCR library used RNA extracted from PBMCs.

The receptor was derived from a female donor with Graves disease. The chain uses TRBV19 and TRBJ2-5, with 8 bases fitting TRBD1. Specimen: peripheral blood mononuclear cells (PBMCs), collected when the disease was refractory, from a patient treated with antithyroid drugs. The CDR3 loop is CASSIEPGTGYQETQYF. Written as DNA, the CDR3 is TGTGCCAGTAGTATAGAGCCCGGGACAGGCTACCAAGAGACCCAGTACTTC.